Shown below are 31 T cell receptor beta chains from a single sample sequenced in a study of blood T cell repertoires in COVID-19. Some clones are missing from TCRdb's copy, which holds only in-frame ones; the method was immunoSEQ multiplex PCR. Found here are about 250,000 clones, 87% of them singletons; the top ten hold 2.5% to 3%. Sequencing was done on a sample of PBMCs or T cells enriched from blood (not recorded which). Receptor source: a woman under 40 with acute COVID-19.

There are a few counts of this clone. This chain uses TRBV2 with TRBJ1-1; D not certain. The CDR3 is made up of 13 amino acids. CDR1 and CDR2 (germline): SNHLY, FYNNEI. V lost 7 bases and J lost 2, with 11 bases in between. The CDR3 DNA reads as TGTGCCAGCATACCGGAGCTCAACACTGAAGCTTTCTTT. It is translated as CASIPELNTEAFF. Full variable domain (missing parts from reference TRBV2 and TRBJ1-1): EPEVTQTPSHQVTQMGQEVILRCVPISNHLYFYWYRQILGQKVEFLVSFYNNEISEKSEIFDDQFSVERPDGSNFTLKIRSTKLEDSAMYFCASIPELNTEAFFGQGTRLTVV.

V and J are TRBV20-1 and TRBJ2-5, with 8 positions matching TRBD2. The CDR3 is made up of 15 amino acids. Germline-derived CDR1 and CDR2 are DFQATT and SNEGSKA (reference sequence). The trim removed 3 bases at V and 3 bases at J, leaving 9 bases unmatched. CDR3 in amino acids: CSASRASGFKETQYF. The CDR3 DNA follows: TGCAGTGCTAGTAGGGCTAGCGGGTTTAAAGAGACCCAGTACTTC.

Written as DNA, the CDR3 is TGTGCCAGCAGCTCGTACCGGGGTGACAATGAGCAGTTCTTC. Translation: CASSSYRGDNEQFF. The rearrangement links TRBV5-4 to TRBJ2-1; D is possibly TRBD2 (5 bases). The V end was cut by 3 bases, the J end by 5 bases, with 12 bases between. The germline CDR1 and CDR2 sequences are SGHNT and YYREEE (reference sequence). The CDR3 loop spans 14 amino acids.

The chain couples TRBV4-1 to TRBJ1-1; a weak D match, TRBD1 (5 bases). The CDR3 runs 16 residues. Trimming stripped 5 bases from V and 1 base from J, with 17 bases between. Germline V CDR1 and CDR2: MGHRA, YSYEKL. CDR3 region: CASSESQGGENTEAFF. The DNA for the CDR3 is TGCGCCAGCAGCGAATCTCAGGGTGGGGAGAACACTGAAGCTTTCTTT.

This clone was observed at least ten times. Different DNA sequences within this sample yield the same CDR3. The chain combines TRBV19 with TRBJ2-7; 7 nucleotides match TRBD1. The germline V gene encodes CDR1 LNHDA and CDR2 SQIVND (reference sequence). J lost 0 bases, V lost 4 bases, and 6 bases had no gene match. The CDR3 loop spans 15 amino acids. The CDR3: CASSTGQTSSYEQYF. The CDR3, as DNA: TGTGCCAGTAGTACGGGACAGACGAGCTCCTACGAGCAGTACTTC.

The CDR3 coding sequence is TGCGCCAGCAGCCAAGCTAGACAGGGGGGCTACGAGCAGTACTTC. Its protein product is CASSQARQGGYEQYF. The V call is TRBV4-3, the J call TRBJ2-7; 9 positions agree with TRBD1. The CDR3 loop spans 15 amino acids. Germline CDR1 LGHNA, CDR2 YSLEER. V shed 1 base and J 3 bases; nucleotides not matched to a gene: 4.

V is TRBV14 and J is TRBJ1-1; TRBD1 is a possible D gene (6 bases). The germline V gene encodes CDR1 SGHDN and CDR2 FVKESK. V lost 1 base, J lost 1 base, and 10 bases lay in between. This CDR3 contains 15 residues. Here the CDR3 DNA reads TGTGCCAGCAGCCAAGTGAGGGGGACGAACACTGAAGCTTTCTTT. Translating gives CASSQVRGTNTEAFF.

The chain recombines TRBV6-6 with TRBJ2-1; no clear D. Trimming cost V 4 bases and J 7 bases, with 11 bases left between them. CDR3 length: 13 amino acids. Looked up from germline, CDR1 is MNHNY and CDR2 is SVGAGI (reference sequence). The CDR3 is CASSSAVGNEQFF. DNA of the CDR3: TGTGCCAGCAGTTCGGCGGTTGGTAATGAGCAGTTCTTC.

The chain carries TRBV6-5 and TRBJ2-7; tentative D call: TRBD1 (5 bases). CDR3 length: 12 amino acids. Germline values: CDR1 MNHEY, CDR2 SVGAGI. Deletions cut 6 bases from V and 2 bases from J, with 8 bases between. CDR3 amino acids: CASRDITYEQYF. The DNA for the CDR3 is TGTGCCAGCAGGGACATCACCTACGAGCAGTACTTC.

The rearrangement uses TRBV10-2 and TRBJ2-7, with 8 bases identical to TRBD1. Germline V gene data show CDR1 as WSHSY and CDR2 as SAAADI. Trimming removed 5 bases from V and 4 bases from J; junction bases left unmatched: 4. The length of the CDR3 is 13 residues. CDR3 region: CASSQGARYEQYF. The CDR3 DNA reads TGCGCCAGCAGTCAGGGGGCGAGGTACGAGCAGTACTTC.

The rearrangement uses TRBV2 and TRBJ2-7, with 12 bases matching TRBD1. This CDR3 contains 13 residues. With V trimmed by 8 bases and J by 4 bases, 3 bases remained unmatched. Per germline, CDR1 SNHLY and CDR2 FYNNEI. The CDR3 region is CASRDRGQYEQYF. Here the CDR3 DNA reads TGTGCCAGCCGGGACAGGGGGCAATACGAGCAGTACTTC. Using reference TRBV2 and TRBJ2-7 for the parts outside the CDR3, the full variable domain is EPEVTQTPSHQVTQMGQEVILRCVPISNHLYFYWYRQILGQKVEFLVSFYNNEISEKSEIFDDQFSVERPDGSNFTLKIRSTKLEDSAMYFCASRDRGQYEQYFGPGTRLTVT.

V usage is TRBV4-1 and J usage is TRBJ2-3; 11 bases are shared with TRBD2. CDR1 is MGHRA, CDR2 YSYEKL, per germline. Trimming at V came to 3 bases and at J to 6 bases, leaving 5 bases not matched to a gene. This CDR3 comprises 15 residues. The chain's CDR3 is CASSHLAGGADTQYF. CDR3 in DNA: TGCGCCAGCAGCCATCTAGCGGGGGGAGCGGATACGCAGTATTTT.

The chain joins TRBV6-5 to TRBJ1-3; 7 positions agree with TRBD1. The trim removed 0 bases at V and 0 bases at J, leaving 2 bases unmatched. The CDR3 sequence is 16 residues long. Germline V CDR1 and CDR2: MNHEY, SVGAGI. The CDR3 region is CASSYSPGGSGNTIYF. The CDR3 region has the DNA TGTGCCAGCAGTTACTCTCCAGGGGGCTCTGGAAACACCATATATTTT.

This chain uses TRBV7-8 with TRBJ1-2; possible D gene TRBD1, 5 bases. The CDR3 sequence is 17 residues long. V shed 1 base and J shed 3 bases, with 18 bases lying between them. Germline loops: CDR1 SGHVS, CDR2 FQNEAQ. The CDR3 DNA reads TGTGCCAGCAGCTTAGGTGGAGACAGACCAACCTACTATGGCTACACCTTC. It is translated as CASSLGGDRPTYYGYTF.

For the CDR3, the DNA is TGTGCCATCAGGTCGACAGGGGATGGCAATCAGCCCCAGCATTTT. It yields the protein CAIRSTGDGNQPQHF. The chain links TRBV10-3 to TRBJ1-5; 8 nucleotides line up with TRBD1. The CDR3 contains 15 residues. Losses at the gene ends were 6 bases for V and 2 bases for J; bases not matched to a gene: 6. Germline V CDR1 and CDR2: ENHRY, SYGVKD.

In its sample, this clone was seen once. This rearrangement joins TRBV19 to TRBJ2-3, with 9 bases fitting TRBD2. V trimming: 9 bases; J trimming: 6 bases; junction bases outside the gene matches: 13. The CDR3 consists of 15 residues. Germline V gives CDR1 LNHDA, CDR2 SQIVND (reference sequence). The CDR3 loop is CARSSGALGLDTQYF. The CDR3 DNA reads TGTGCCAGATCTAGCGGGGCGTTAGGGTTGGATACGCAGTATTTT.

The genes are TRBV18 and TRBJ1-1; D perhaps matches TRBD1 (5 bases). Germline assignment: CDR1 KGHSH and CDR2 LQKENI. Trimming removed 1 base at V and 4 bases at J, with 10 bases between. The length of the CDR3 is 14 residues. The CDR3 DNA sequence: TGTGCCAGCTCACCACAGGGGCTGGGCACTGAAGCTTTCTTT. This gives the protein CASSPQGLGTEAFF.

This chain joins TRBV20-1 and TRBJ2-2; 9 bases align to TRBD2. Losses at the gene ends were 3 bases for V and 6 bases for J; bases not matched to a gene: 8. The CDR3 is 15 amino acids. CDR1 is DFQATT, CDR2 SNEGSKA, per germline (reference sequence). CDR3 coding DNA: TGCAGTGCTAGTAAGCCGGGACTAGCTGCCGGGGAGCTGTTTTTT. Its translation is CSASKPGLAAGELFF.

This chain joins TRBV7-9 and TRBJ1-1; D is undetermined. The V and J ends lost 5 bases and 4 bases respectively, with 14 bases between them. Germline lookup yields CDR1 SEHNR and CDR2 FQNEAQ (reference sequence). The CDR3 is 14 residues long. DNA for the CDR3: TGTGCCAGCAGCGTCGGAATTCGGGGCACTGAAGCTTTCTTT. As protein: CASSVGIRGTEAFF.

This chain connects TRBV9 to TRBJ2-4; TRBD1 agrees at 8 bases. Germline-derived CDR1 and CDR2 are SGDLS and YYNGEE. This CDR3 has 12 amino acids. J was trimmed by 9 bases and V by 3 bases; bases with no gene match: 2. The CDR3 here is CASSETGVIQYF. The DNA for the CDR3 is TGTGCCAGCAGCGAGACAGGGGTCATTCAGTACTTC.

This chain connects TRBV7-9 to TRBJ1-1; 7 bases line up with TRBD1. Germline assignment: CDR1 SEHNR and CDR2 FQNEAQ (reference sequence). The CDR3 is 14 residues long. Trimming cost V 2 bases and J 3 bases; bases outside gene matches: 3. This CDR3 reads CASSLPQGDTEAFF. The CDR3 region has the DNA TGTGCCAGCAGCTTACCCCAGGGGGACACTGAAGCTTTCTTT.

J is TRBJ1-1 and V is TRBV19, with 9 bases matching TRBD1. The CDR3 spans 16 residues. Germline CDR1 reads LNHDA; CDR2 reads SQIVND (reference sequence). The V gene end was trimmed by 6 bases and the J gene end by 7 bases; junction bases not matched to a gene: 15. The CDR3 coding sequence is TGTGCCAGTAGCATACTTTATGACAGGGGGGAGGATGAAGCTTTCTTT. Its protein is CASSILYDRGEDEAFF.

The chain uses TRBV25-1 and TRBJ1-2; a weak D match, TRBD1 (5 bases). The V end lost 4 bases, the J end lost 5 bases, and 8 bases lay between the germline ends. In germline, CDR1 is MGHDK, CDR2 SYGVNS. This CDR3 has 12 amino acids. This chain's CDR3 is CASSGTLYGYTF. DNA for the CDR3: TGTGCCAGCAGTGGGACACTTTATGGCTACACCTTC.

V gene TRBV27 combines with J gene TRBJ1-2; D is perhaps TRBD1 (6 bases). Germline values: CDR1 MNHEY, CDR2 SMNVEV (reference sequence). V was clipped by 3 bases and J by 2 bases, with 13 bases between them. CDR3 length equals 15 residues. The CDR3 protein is CASSFGTTGNYGYTF. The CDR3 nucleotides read TGTGCCAGCAGTTTTGGGACGACAGGAAACTATGGCTACACCTTC.

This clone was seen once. The CDR3 reads CASSQGTGTGGTEAFF. In DNA, the CDR3 is TGCGCCAGCAGCCAAGGGACCGGGACAGGGGGCACTGAAGCTTTCTTT. This chain links TRBV4-3 with TRBJ1-1; 11 bases agree with TRBD1. The CDR3 has 16 amino acids. V trimming: 1 base; J trimming: 4 bases; junction bases outside the gene matches: 5. In germline, CDR1 is LGHNA, CDR2 YSLEER.

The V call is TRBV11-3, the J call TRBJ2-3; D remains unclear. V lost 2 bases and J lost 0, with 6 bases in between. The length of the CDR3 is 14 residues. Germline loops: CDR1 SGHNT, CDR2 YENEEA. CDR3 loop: CASSLTSSTDTQYF. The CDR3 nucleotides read TGTGCCAGCAGCTTAACATCTAGCACAGATACGCAGTATTTT.

The CDR3 spells CASMENSNQPQHF. CDR3 nucleotide sequence: TGTGCCAGCATGGAGAATAGCAATCAGCCCCAGCATTTT. The J gene is TRBJ1-5, the V gene TRBV6-5, with D unresolved. CDR3 length: 13 residues. V was trimmed by 7 bases and J by 0 bases, leaving 7 bases between them. From germline, CDR1 is MNHEY and CDR2 SVGAGI.

CDR3 bases: TGTGCCAGCAGTGAAAGTTATGCTAATGGTAATTCACCCCTCCACTTT. This encodes CASSESYANGNSPLHF. V gene TRBV2 combines with J gene TRBJ1-6; D ambiguous. This CDR3 has 16 amino acids. With 2 bases removed from V and 6 bases from J, the gap between germline ends came to 14 bases. Germline V gene sequence: CDR1 SNHLY, CDR2 FYNNEI.

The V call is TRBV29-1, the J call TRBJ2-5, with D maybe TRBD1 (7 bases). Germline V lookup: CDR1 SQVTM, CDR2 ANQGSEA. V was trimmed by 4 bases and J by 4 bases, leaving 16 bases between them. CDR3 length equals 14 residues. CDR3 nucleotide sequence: TGCAGCGTTGGAAGACAGGGAGGTCGAGAGACCCAGTACTTC. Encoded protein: CSVGRQGGRETQYF.

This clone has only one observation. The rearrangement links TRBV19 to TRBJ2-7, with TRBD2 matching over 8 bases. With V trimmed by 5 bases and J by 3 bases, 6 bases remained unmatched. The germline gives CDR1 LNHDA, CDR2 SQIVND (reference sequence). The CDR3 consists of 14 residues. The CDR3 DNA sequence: TGTGCCAGTAGTCTCAGCGGGGGAGACTACGAGCAGTACTTC. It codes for CASSLSGGDYEQYF.

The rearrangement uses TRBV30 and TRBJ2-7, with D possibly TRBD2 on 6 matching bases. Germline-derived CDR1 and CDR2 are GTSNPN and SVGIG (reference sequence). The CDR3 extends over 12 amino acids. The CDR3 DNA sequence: TGTGCGGGGGGACCCTCCTCCTACGAGCAGTACTTC. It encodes CAGGPSSYEQYF.